Below, one T cell receptor beta chain is given with its context. Its antigen is undetermined. The data derive from a study of OX40 agonist ivuxolimab in advanced cancers. Study as a whole: An anti-OX40 (CD134) antibody with agonistic activity, ivuxolimab, was administered to patients.

With baseline, cycle 4 day 1, and cycle 7 day 1 as timepoints, blood was sampled. Sequenced by immunoSEQ multiplex PCR; TCRdb stores in-frame clones only, minus some. The sample contains tens of thousands of clones, 82% of which appear only once. Trimming pared 5 bases from V and 0 bases from J, leaving 16 bases between. CDR1 is MDHEN and CDR2 is SYDVKM in the germline V gene. The CDR3 has 16 amino acids. Study-level points and caveats: The expanded peripheral T cells' antigen specificity was not determined. Low normalized T-cell clonal expansion also characterized some of the nonresponders.

The input for sequencing was CD4+ or CD8+ T cells sorted from blood, taken in a trial of the OX40 agonist ivuxolimab. This receptor was taken from an adult with an advanced solid tumor such as melanoma, head and neck, liver or kidney cancer. V usage is TRBV28 and J usage is TRBJ1-1; D gene ambiguous. CDR3 sequence (DNA): TGTGCCAGCAGTCTCCCGGGCCTCCTCTTGAACACTGAAGCTTTCTTT. Translation: CASSLPGLLLNTEAFF.